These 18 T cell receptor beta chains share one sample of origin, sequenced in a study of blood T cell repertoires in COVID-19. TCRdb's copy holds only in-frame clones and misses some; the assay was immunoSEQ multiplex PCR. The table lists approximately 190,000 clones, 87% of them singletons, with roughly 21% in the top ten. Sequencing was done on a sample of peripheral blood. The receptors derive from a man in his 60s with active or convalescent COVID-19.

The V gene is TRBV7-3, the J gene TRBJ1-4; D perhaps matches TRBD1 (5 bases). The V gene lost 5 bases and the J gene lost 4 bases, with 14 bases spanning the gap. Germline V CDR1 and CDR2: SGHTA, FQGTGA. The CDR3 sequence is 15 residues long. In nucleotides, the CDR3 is TGTGCCAGCAGCGCCACTGGACACCTTAATGAAAAACTGTTTTTT. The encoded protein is CASSATGHLNEKLFF. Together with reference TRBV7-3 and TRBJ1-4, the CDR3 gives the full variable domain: GAGVSQTPSNKVTEKGKYVELRCDPISGHTALYWYRQSLGQGPEFLIYFQGTGAADDSGLPNDRFFAVRPEGSVSTLKIQRTERGDSAVYLCASSATGHLNEKLFFGSGTQLSVL.

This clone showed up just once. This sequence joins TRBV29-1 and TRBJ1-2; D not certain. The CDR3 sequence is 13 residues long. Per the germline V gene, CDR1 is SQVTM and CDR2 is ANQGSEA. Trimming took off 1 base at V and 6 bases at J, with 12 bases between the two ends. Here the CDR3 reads CSVEAVGQDGYTF. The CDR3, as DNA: TGCAGCGTTGAAGCAGTGGGCCAAGATGGCTACACCTTC.

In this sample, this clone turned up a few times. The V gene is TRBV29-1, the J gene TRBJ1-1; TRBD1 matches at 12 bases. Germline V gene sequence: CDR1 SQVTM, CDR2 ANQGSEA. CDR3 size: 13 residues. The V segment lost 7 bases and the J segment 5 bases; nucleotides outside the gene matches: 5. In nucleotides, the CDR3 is TGCAGCGCGGGACAGGGGGCGCGGACTGAAGCTTTCTTT. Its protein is CSAGQGARTEAFF.

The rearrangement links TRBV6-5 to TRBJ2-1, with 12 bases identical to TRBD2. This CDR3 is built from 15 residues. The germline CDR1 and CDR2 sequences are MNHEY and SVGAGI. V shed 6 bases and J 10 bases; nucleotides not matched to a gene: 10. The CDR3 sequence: CASRPLAGGRREQFF. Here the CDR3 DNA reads TGTGCCAGCAGGCCTCTAGCGGGGGGGCGGCGGGAGCAGTTCTTC.

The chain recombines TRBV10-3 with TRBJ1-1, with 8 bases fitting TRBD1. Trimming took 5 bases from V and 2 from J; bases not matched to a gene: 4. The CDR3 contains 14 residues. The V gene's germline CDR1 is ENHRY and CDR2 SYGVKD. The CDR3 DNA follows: TGTGCCATCAGTCCGACAGGGGCTAACACTGAAGCTTTCTTT. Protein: CAISPTGANTEAFF.

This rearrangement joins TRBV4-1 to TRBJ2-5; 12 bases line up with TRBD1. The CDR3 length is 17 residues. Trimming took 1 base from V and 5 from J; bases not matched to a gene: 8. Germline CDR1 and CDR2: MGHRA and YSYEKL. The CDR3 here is CASSQGGGTGGRETQYF. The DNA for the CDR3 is TGCGCCAGCAGCCAAGGGGGCGGGACAGGGGGCCGCGAGACCCAGTACTTC.

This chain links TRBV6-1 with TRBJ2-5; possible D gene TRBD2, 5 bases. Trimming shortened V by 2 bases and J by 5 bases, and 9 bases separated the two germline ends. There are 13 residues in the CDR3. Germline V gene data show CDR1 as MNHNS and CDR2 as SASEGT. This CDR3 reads CASSELGEETQYF. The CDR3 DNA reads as TGTGCCAGCAGTGAACTGGGAGAGGAGACCCAGTACTTC.

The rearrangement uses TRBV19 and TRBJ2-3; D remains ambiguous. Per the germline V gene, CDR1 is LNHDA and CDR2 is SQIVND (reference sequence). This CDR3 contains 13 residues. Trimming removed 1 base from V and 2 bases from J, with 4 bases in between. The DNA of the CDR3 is TGTGCCAGTAGTATAGTCTTCACAGATACGCAGTATTTT. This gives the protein CASSIVFTDTQYF.

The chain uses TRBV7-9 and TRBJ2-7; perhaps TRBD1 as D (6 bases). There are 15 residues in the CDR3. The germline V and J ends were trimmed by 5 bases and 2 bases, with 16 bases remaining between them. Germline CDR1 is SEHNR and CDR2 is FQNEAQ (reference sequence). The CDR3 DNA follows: TGTGCCAGCAGCCACCGACAGGACCTAACCTACGAGCAGTACTTC. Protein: CASSHRQDLTYEQYF.

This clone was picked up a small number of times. The DNA of the CDR3 is TGTGCCAGCAGCCAAGGACTCGATACGCAGTATTTT. Amino acids: CASSQGLDTQYF. The chain links TRBV2 to TRBJ2-3, with D possibly being TRBD2 (5 bases). This CDR3 region has 12 residues. V was cut by 6 bases and J by 6 bases, with 10 bases left in between. Germline CDR1 SNHLY, CDR2 FYNNEI.

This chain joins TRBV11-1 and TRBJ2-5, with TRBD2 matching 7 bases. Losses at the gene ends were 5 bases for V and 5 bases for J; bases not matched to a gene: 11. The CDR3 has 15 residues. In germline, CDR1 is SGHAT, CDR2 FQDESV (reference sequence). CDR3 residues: CASSPGGTARETQYF. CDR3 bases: TGTGCCAGCAGCCCCGGGGGGACCGCCCGGGAGACCCAGTACTTC.

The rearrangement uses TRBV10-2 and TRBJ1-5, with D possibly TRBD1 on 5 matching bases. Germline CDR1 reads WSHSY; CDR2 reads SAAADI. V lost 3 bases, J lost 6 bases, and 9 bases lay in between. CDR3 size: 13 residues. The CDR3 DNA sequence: TGCGCCAGCAGTGATGGGGGAGGTCAGCCCCAGCATTTT. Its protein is CASSDGGGQPQHF.

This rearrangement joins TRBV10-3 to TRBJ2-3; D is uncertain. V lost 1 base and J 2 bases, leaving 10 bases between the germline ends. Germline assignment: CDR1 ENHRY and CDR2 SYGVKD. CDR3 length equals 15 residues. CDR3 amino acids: CAISEYKQNTDTQYF. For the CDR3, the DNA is TGTGCCATCAGTGAGTATAAACAGAACACAGATACGCAGTATTTT.

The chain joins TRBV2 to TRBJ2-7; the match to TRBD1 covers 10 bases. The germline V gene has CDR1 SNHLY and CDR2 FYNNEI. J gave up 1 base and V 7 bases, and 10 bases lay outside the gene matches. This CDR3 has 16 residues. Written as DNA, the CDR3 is TGTGCCAGCATCCTCCTACCGGGACAGGGGTCCTACGAGCAGTACTTC. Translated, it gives CASILLPGQGSYEQYF. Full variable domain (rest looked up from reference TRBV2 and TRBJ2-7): EPEVTQTPSHQVTQMGQEVILRCVPISNHLYFYWYRQILGQKVEFLVSFYNNEISEKSEIFDDQFSVERPDGSNFTLKIRSTKLEDSAMYFCASILLPGQGSYEQYFGPGTRLTVT.

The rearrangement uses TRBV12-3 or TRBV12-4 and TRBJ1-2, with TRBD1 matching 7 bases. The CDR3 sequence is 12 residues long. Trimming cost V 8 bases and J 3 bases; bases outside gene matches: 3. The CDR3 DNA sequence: TGTGCCAGCGGGCAGGGGGACTATGGCTACACCTTC. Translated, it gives CASGQGDYGYTF.

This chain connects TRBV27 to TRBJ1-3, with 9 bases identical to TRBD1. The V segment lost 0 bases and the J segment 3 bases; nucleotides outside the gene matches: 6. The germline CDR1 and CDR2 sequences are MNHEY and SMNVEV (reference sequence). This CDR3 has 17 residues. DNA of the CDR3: TGTGCCAGCAGTTTATCGGGACAGGGTCTCGGTGGAAACACCATATATTTT. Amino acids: CASSLSGQGLGGNTIYF.

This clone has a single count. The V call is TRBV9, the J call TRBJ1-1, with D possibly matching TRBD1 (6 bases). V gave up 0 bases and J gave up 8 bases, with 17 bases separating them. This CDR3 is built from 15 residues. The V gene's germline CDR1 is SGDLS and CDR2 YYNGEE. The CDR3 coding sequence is TGTGCCAGCAGCGTAGTGACAGGATCCTTCACCGAAGCTTTCTTT. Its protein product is CASSVVTGSFTEAFF. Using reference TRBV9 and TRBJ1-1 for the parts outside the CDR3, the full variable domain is DSGVTQTPKHLITATGQRVTLRCSPRSGDLSVYWYQQSLDQGLQFLIQYYNGEERAKGNILERFSAQQFPDLHSELNLSSLELGDSALYFCASSVVTGSFTEAFFGQGTRLTVV.

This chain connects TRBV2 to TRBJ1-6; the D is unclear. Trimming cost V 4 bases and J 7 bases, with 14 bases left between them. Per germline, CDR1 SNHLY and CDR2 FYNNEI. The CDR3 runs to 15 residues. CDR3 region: CASSAFLASNSPLHF. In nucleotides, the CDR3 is TGTGCCAGCAGTGCCTTTTTGGCATCCAATTCACCCCTCCACTTT.